Listed below are T cell receptor beta chains from one sample, sequenced in a study of CD8 T cells in Susac syndrome. MiXCR, run by TCRdb on the immunoSEQ multiplex PCR reads, gives a single entry per CDR3 protein. Of around 99,000 distinct CDR3 sequences in the sample, about 96% were seen once. Sequenced input: CD4+ T cells from PBMCs. These receptors originate from a human donor in good health. Both conserved end residues are part of each CDR3. Each record gives: clone size, V gene, J gene, D gene, CDR3 protein, CDR3 DNA. The D gene is left open where the match is weak. A row's size may be missing; if present it is once, few, many or a size class.

size: -; V: TRBV25-1; J: TRBJ2-7; D: -; CDR3: CASSDVRGIVYEQYF; DNA: TGTGCCAGCAGTGACGTCCGGGGTATTGTCTACGAGCAGTACTTC
size: -; V: TRBV5-4; J: TRBJ2-4; D: -; CDR3: CASSPPGRGNIQYF; DNA: TGTGCCAGCAGCCCTCCGGGACGGGGGAACATTCAGTACTTC
size: -; V: TRBV5-1; J: TRBJ1-4; D: -; CDR3: CASSPGSTNEKLFF; DNA: TGCGCCAGCAGCCCGGGTTCAACTAATGAAAAACTGTTTTTT
size: -; V: TRBV2; J: TRBJ2-3; D: -; CDR3: CASSDYLLGTQYF; DNA: TGTGCCAGCAGTGACTATCTGCTCGGTACGCAGTATTTT
size: -; V: TRBV20-1; J: TRBJ1-2; D: -; CDR3: CSATDGIAGYTF; DNA: TGCAGTGCTACCGACGGGATTGCGGGCTACACCTTC
size: -; V: TRBV27; J: TRBJ1-2; D: -; CDR3: CASSFNRDNYGYTF; DNA: TGTGCCAGCAGTTTCAACAGGGACAACTATGGCTACACCTTC
size: -; V: TRBV5-1; J: TRBJ2-5; D: -; CDR3: CASSVAGVVPKETQYF; DNA: TGCGCCAGCAGCGTGGCAGGGGTAGTACCCAAAGAGACCCAGTACTTC
size: -; V: TRBV28; J: TRBJ2-5; D: -; CDR3: CASSFIREVTQYF; DNA: TGTGCCAGCAGTTTTATCAGGGAAGTGACCCAGTACTTC
size: -; V: TRBV25-1; J: TRBJ2-3; D: TRBD2; CDR3: CASSAVPGLAGLTDTQYF; DNA: TGTGCCAGCAGTGCCGTACCGGGACTAGCGGGGCTCACAGATACGCAGTATTTT
size: once; V: TRBV28; J: TRBJ2-7; D: -; CDR3: CASSHQSRGLYEQYF; DNA: TGTGCCAGCAGCCATCAATCGCGCGGGCTCTACGAGCAGTACTTC
size: -; V: TRBV5-6; J: TRBJ2-5; D: TRBD1; CDR3: CASSLDQGATETQYF; DNA: TGTGCCAGCAGCTTGGATCAGGGGGCTACGGAGACCCAGTACTTC
size: -; V: TRBV6-5; J: TRBJ2-7; D: -; CDR3: CASSKYRVGYEQYF; DNA: TGTGCCAGCAGTAAGTACAGGGTCGGTTACGAGCAGTACTTC
size: once; V: TRBV2; J: TRBJ2-2; D: TRBD1; CDR3: CASRTTGADGELFF; DNA: TGTGCCAGCAGGACGACAGGGGCGGACGGGGAGCTGTTTTTT
size: -; V: TRBV12-3/TRBV12-4; J: TRBJ2-7; D: -; CDR3: CASSPRGQPYEQYF; DNA: TGTGCCAGCAGCCCCAGGGGCCAGCCCTACGAGCAGTACTTC
size: -; V: TRBV6-1; J: TRBJ2-2; D: TRBD1; CDR3: CASSEAGTGLNTGELFF; DNA: TGTGCCAGCAGTGAAGCCGGGACAGGGCTGAACACCGGGGAGCTGTTTTTT
size: -; V: TRBV30; J: TRBJ2-6; D: -; CDR3: CAWSRRGSGANVLTF; DNA: TGTGCCTGGAGCCGGCGGGGCTCTGGGGCCAACGTCCTGACTTTC
size: -; V: TRBV29-1; J: TRBJ1-3; D: -; CDR3: CSVGELSGNTIYF; DNA: TGCAGCGTTGGGGAGCTCTCTGGAAACACCATATATTTT
size: once; V: TRBV6-6; J: TRBJ2-7; D: -; CDR3: CASSPDTKTYEQYF; DNA: TGTGCCAGCAGCCCCGACACCAAGACCTACGAGCAGTACTTC
size: -; V: TRBV28; J: TRBJ2-7; D: -; CDR3: CASRAGRNEQYF; DNA: TGTGCCAGCAGAGCCGGGAGAAACGAGCAGTACTTC
size: -; V: TRBV25-1; J: TRBJ1-2; D: TRBD1; CDR3: CASSELRQGDGYTF; DNA: TGTGCCAGCAGTGAATTGCGACAGGGGGATGGCTACACCTTC
size: -; V: TRBV14; J: TRBJ2-5; D: TRBD1; CDR3: CASSQLQGVQSETQYF; DNA: TGTGCCAGCAGCCAACTACAGGGGGTTCAATCAGAGACCCAGTACTTC
size: -; V: TRBV6-1; J: TRBJ2-6; D: -; CDR3: CASSEVRGANVLTF; DNA: TGTGCCAGCAGTGAAGTTCGCGGGGCCAACGTCCTGACTTTC
size: -; V: TRBV20-1; J: TRBJ2-7; D: -; CDR3: CSARVETATYEQYF; DNA: TGCAGTGCTAGAGTCGAGACAGCCACCTACGAGCAGTACTTC
size: -; V: TRBV4-1; J: TRBJ1-1; D: -; CDR3: CASSQDHELFDTEAFF; DNA: TGCGCCAGCAGCCAAGATCACGAACTCTTTGACACTGAAGCTTTCTTT
size: -; V: TRBV3-1; J: TRBJ1-6; D: -; CDR3: CASSHLDSPLHF; DNA: TGTGCCAGCAGCCACCTAGATTCACCCCTCCACTTT
size: -; V: TRBV4-1; J: TRBJ1-5; D: -; CDR3: CASSQDAGVRGNQPQHF; DNA: TGCGCCAGCAGCCAAGACGCAGGGGTGCGGGGCAATCAGCCCCAGCATTTT